This TCR beta chain derives from a study of blood T cell repertoires in COVID-19. Sequencing used immunoSEQ multiplex PCR; TCRdb keeps in-frame clones, though not all of them. The sample carries 80,000 or so clones, roughly 80% recorded once. CDR3 length equals 17 residues. V was clipped by 1 base and J by 4 bases, with 19 bases between them. The germline CDR1 and CDR2 sequences are LGHNA and YNFKEQ. The material sequenced was peripheral blood. The chain employs TRBV4-2 and TRBJ1-2, with D unclear. The sequence came from a woman between 65 and 79 years old with acute or convalescent COVID-19. The CDR3 nucleotides read TGTGCCAGCAGCCAAGTGGGTTCCGGGGTTCGTACCTATGGCTACACCTTC. Its translation: CASSQVGSGVRTYGYTF.